This is a list of T cell receptor beta chains from one sample in a study of T cell changes during pregnancy in multiple sclerosis. Libraries were prepared by immunoSEQ multiplex PCR; TCRdb keeps only in-frame clonotypes and omits some of them. The table lists 50,000 or so clones, about 90% of them singletons. The source was CD4+ T cells from peripheral blood mononuclear cells, collected after pregnancy. These receptors were obtained from a female donor in good health, enrolled as a control in a pregnancy study. Each CDR3 is given with its conserved first and last residue. The D gene is left open where the match is weak. Some rows mark clone size as missing; the rest say once, few, many or name a class of expanded clone.

.	TRBV7-3	TRBD1	TRBJ2-3	TGTGCCAGCAGCTTAACAGGGGGCGTAGGGACAGATACGCAGTATTTT	CASSLTGGVGTDTQYF
once	TRBV2	TRBD1	TRBJ2-7	TGTGCCAGCAGTGTGGACAGGTCCGCCTCCTACGAGCAGTACTTC	CASSVDRSASYEQYF
.	TRBV11-3	TRBD2	TRBJ2-3	TGTGCCAGCAGCGGGGCGGGAGGCACAGATACGCAGTATTTT	CASSGAGGTDTQYF
.	TRBV4-3	.	TRBJ1-1	TGCGCCAGCAGCCAAGGACAGCAATGGAACACTGAAGCTTTCTTT	CASSQGQQWNTEAFF
.	TRBV6-5	TRBD1	TRBJ1-2	TGTGCCAGCAGTTCGGGACAGGGTGGGGGCTACACCTTC	CASSSGQGGGYTF
few	TRBV30	.	TRBJ2-2	TGTGCCTGGAAGAGGACCGGGGAGCTGTTTTTT	CAWKRTGELFF
.	TRBV7-2	.	TRBJ1-6	TGTGCCAGCAGCCTGGCAGGGTCCAATTCACCCCTCCACTTT	CASSLAGSNSPLHF
.	TRBV30	TRBD1	TRBJ1-4	TGTGCCTGGAGAACAGGGGGGAATGAAAAACTGTTTTTT	CAWRTGGNEKLFF
.	TRBV30	TRBD1	TRBJ1-1	TGTGCCTGGAGTGGAACAGGGGGAACTGAAGCTTTCTTT	CAWSGTGGTEAFF
.	TRBV29-1	.	TRBJ1-1	TGCAGCGCTCATATAGGGGGGAACACTGAAGCTTTCTTT	CSAHIGGNTEAFF
.	TRBV15	.	TRBJ2-5	TGTGCCACCAGCAGAGATGGAGCCCAGGGGCGGGAGACCCAGTACTTC	CATSRDGAQGRETQYF
.	TRBV30	.	TRBJ2-1	TGTGCCTGGAGTGCCCCCCCCGTCGGCAATGAGCAGTTCTTC	CAWSAPPVGNEQFF
.	TRBV7-9	TRBD2	TRBJ2-1	TGTGCCAGCAGCCCACCCCCGGGACTAGGTCGTAATGAGCAGTTCTTC	CASSPPPGLGRNEQFF
.	TRBV5-4	.	TRBJ1-1	TGTGCCAGCAGCGCGACGGGTCTAAAGAACACTGAAGCTTTCTTT	CASSATGLKNTEAFF
few	TRBV6-6	.	TRBJ1-1	TGTGCCAGCAATCGCGAGGGAAATCTGAACACTGAAGCTTTCTTT	CASNREGNLNTEAFF
.	TRBV9	.	TRBJ1-3	TGTGCCAGCAGCGTGGGCAATCCAGGGGATGGAAACACCATATATTTT	CASSVGNPGDGNTIYF
.	TRBV7-9	.	TRBJ2-5	TGTGCCAGCAGCTTACGAACAGGGATCGGAGAGACCCAGTACTTC	CASSLRTGIGETQYF
.	TRBV6-5	.	TRBJ2-7	TGTGCCAGCAGTTACTCGAGGGTGGGGGCCTGGGACGAGCAGTACTTC	CASSYSRVGAWDEQYF
.	TRBV7-9	TRBD1	TRBJ1-3	TGTGCCAGCAGCGGGACAGATAGCCCCAACACCATATATTTT	CASSGTDSPNTIYF